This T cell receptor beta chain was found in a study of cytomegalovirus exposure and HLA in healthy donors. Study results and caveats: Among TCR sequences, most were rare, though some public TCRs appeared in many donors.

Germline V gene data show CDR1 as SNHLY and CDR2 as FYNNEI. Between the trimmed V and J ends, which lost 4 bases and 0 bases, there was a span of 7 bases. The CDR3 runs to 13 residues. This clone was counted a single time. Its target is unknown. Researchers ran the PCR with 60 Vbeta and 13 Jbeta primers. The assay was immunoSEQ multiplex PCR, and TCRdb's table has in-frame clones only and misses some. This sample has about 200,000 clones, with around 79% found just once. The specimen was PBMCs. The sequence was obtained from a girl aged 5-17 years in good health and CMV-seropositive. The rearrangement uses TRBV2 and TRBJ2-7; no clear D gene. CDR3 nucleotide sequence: TGTGCCAGCAGTGTGGTGAGCTCCTACGAGCAGTACTTC. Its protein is CASSVVSSYEQYF.